Following are 29 T cell receptor beta chains from one sample sequenced in a study of blood T cell repertoires in COVID-19. Data came from immunoSEQ multiplex PCR; TCRdb stores just in-frame clones and leaves some out. The sample shows around 160,000 clones, approximately 90% of them seen only once. The sample taken for sequencing was peripheral blood. All receptors derive from a man younger than 35 with acute or convalescent COVID-19.

The rearrangement joins TRBV6-1 to TRBJ2-3, with D possibly TRBD1 on 6 matching bases. The CDR3 runs to 15 residues. Per germline, CDR1 MNHNS and CDR2 SASEGT. Trimming removed 3 bases at V and 4 bases at J, with 14 bases between. The CDR3 region is CASSETLNRADTQYF. The DNA for the CDR3 is TGTGCCAGCAGTGAGACCCTCAACAGGGCAGATACGCAGTATTTT.

The gene calls are TRBV3-1 (or the pseudogene TRBV3-2) and TRBJ1-4, with D tentatively TRBD1 (5 bases). The CDR3 is 15 amino acids. CDR1 and CDR2 (germline): LGHDT, YNNKEL (reference sequence). The germline V and J ends were trimmed by 7 bases and 4 bases, with 16 bases remaining between them. In DNA form, the CDR3 reads TGTGCCAGCACCACACCCCGGGGGGTTAATGAAAAACTGTTTTTT. This translates into CASTTPRGVNEKLFF.

This clone was found a few times. V is TRBV6-2 or TRBV6-3 and J is TRBJ1-6, with D perhaps matching TRBD1 (5 bases). V dropped 5 bases and J dropped 6 bases, with 14 bases sitting between them. In germline, CDR1 is MNHEY, CDR2 SVGEGT. This CDR3 comprises 15 residues. In DNA form, the CDR3 reads TGTGCCAGCAGTGCCGCAGGGTTCGGTAATTCACCCCTCCACTTT. This translates into CASSAAGFGNSPLHF.

The CDR3 is CASSPGGPAYEQYF. The CDR3 DNA reads TGTGCCAGCAGCCCAGGAGGGCCGGCCTACGAGCAGTACTTC. The chain joins TRBV7-9 to TRBJ2-7; TRBD2 is a possible D gene (6 bases). The CDR3 consists of 14 residues. In germline, CDR1 is SEHNR, CDR2 FQNEAQ (reference sequence). V gave up 5 bases and J gave up 2 bases, with 13 bases separating them.

J is TRBJ2-1 and V is TRBV5-5, with D maybe TRBD1 (5 bases). This CDR3 region has 13 residues. With 0 bases removed from V and 7 bases from J, the gap between germline ends came to 8 bases. Per germline, CDR1 SGHKS and CDR2 YYEKEE (reference sequence). CDR3 amino acids: CASSLGTINEQFF. The CDR3 nucleotides are TGTGCCAGCAGCTTGGGGACAATTAATGAGCAGTTCTTC.

The V call is TRBV7-8, the J call TRBJ2-1; 8 nucleotides line up with TRBD2. Trimming removed 2 bases from V and 2 bases from J; junction bases left unmatched: 2. CDR3 length: 15 amino acids. The germline gives CDR1 SGHVS, CDR2 FQNEAQ. The CDR3 DNA reads as TGTGCCAGCAGCTTAAACGGGAGGGCCTACAATGAGCAGTTCTTC. Its translation: CASSLNGRAYNEQFF.

The chain uses TRBV21-1 and TRBJ1-1; TRBD1, the table's D call, was not compared with the DNA. TRBV21-1 is designated a pseudogene. The CDR3 loop spans 23 amino acids. CDR3 sequence reads: CASSPRPNRTGDDHTIKNTEAFF. CDR3 in DNA: TGTGCCAGCAGCCCTCGACCGAATCGGACAGGCGATGATCACACCATAAAGAACACTGAAGCTTTCTTT.

The chain joins TRBV6-5 to TRBJ1-5, with D unclear. CDR1 and CDR2 (germline): MNHEY, SVGAGI. The V end was cut by 2 bases, the J end by 2 bases, with 7 bases between. The CDR3 spans 14 residues. In nucleotides, the CDR3 is TGTGCCAGCAGTTACGTTCCCGGCAATCAGCCCCAGCATTTT. Its protein is CASSYVPGNQPQHF.

A note on this clone: Other nucleotide sequences from this sample produce the same CDR3. V and J are TRBV19 and TRBJ1-2; weak D call: TRBD1 (5 bases). Germline V gene sequence: CDR1 LNHDA, CDR2 SQIVND (reference sequence). The CDR3 extends over 13 amino acids. Trimming shortened V by 6 bases and J by 2 bases, and 10 bases separated the two germline ends. The DNA for the CDR3 is TGTGCCAGTAGCCGAGACAGCAACTATGGCTACACCTTC. It translates to CASSRDSNYGYTF.

This rearrangement joins TRBV28 to TRBJ1-5; 8 bases fit TRBD1. The length of the CDR3 is 14 residues. In germline, CDR1 is MDHEN, CDR2 SYDVKM. Trimming at V came to 8 bases and at J to 1 base, leaving 4 bases not matched to a gene. Here the CDR3 reads CASLTGGSNQPQHF. CDR3 DNA: TGTGCCAGCCTAACAGGGGGAAGCAATCAGCCCCAGCATTTT.

The chain recombines TRBV14 with TRBJ1-6; D is unresolved. The CDR3 consists of 15 residues. The V gene's germline CDR1 is SGHDN and CDR2 FVKESK. Deletions cut 4 bases from V and 10 bases from J, with 17 bases between. The DNA of the CDR3 is TGTGCCAGCAGCCGCAGGTCCCAGTTCGGCTCACCCCTCCACTTT. Translating it yields CASSRRSQFGSPLHF.

This clone came up a few times. The chain combines TRBV30 with TRBJ1-1; D perhaps matches TRBD1 (6 bases). V was clipped by 6 bases and J by 1 base, with 15 bases between them. Germline V CDR1 and CDR2: GTSNPN, SVGIG (reference sequence). The CDR3 has 14 amino acids. CDR3: CACSLKGQNTEAFF. CDR3 in DNA: TGTGCCTGTTCACTGAAGGGACAGAACACTGAAGCTTTCTTT.

The chain couples TRBV4-1 to TRBJ1-3; 8 nucleotides line up with TRBD1. The ends lost 4 bases at V and 0 bases at J; junction bases unmatched: 11. This CDR3 is built from 18 residues. In germline, CDR1 is MGHRA, CDR2 YSYEKL. This CDR3 is CASSLHRGITSSGNTIYF. As DNA, the CDR3 is TGCGCCAGCAGCCTACACAGGGGGATCACCTCCTCTGGAAACACCATATATTTT.

The chain joins TRBV6-1 to TRBJ1-5; D might be TRBD1 (5 bases). Germline CDR1 and CDR2: MNHNS and SASEGT. The length of the CDR3 is 19 residues. V lost 2 bases and J 0 bases, leaving 20 bases between the germline ends. Here the CDR3 DNA reads TGTGCCAGCAGTGAAAGGGCGGGGGAATGGCTTTATAGCAATCAGCCCCAGCATTTT. Its protein product is CASSERAGEWLYSNQPQHF.

CDR3 sequence: CASSASRGTGNTIYF. CDR3 bases: TGTGCCAGCAGCGCCTCCCGGGGGACTGGAAACACCATATATTTT. The genes are TRBV9 and TRBJ1-3; D is possibly TRBD1 (5 bases). From germline, CDR1 is SGDLS and CDR2 YYNGEE. Between the trimmed V and J ends, which lost 3 bases and 2 bases, there was a span of 12 bases. The CDR3 loop spans 15 amino acids. The full variable domain, completed using reference TRBV9 and TRBJ1-3, is DSGVTQTPKHLITATGQRVTLRCSPRSGDLSVYWYQQSLDQGLQFLIQYYNGEERAKGNILERFSAQQFPDLHSELNLSSLELGDSALYFCASSASRGTGNTIYFGEGSWLTVV.

This clone was detected only once. The chain has TRBV6-5 and TRBJ2-7, with D tentatively TRBD1 (6 bases). This CDR3 is built from 15 residues. V was cut by 0 bases and J by 12 bases, with 21 bases left in between. Germline V gene lookup returns CDR1 MNHEY and CDR2 SVGAGI. The CDR3: CASSYSPGTPNSWYF. The CDR3 nucleotides read TGTGCCAGCAGTTACTCCCCCGGGACACCGAATTCGTGGTACTTC.

This clone was seen just once. The chain employs TRBV7-9 and TRBJ1-3; TRBD1 aligns across 7 bases. The CDR3 contains 16 residues. The V and J ends lost 5 bases and 0 bases, in that order; junction bases with no gene match: 7. Germline CDR1 is SEHNR and CDR2 is FQNEAQ (reference sequence). The CDR3 nucleotides are TGTGCCAGCAGCCCGACAGGGATCTTCTCTGGAAACACCATATATTTT. Encoded protein: CASSPTGIFSGNTIYF.

This rearrangement joins TRBV6-5 to TRBJ2-1; 14 bases are shared with TRBD2. With V trimmed by 4 bases and J by 6 bases, 2 bases remained unmatched. The CDR3 extends over 15 amino acids. The V gene's germline CDR1 is MNHEY and CDR2 SVGAGI. The CDR3 sequence is CASSLGLAGVNEQFF. In nucleotides, the CDR3 is TGTGCCAGCAGTTTGGGACTAGCGGGAGTCAATGAGCAGTTCTTC.

The gene calls are TRBV5-1 and TRBJ1-4, with TRBD1 matching 8 bases. Germline V gene data show CDR1 as SGHRS and CDR2 as YFSETQ. The CDR3 is 19 residues long. Trimming at V came to 1 base and at J to 0 bases, leaving 11 bases not matched to a gene. This CDR3 reads CASSLHQQGERATNEKLFF. CDR3 DNA: TGCGCCAGCAGCTTGCACCAACAGGGGGAGAGAGCAACTAATGAAAAACTGTTTTTT.

The J gene is TRBJ1-5, the V gene TRBV30; D call uncertain. V lost 3 bases and J lost 7, with 13 bases in between. The V gene's germline CDR1 is GTSNPN and CDR2 SVGIG (reference sequence). The CDR3 consists of 13 residues. CDR3 loop: CAWSREGGQPQHF. The CDR3 region has the DNA TGTGCCTGGAGCCGAGAGGGAGGGCAGCCCCAGCATTTT.

V is TRBV19 and J is TRBJ2-7; 11 bases agree with TRBD1. V lost 7 bases and J lost 2; bases outside the gene matches: 4. The V gene's germline CDR1 is LNHDA and CDR2 SQIVND (reference sequence). The CDR3 covers 14 residues. DNA of the CDR3: TGTGCCAGTAAGGGGACAGGGGGTGCCTACGAGCAGTACTTC. Amino acid sequence: CASKGTGGAYEQYF.

J is TRBJ1-5 and V is TRBV7-9; TRBD1 matches at 7 bases. The J segment lost 3 bases and the V segment lost 2 bases, leaving 4 bases of the junction unmatched. The CDR3 totals 15 residues. In germline, CDR1 is SEHNR, CDR2 FQNEAQ (reference sequence). The CDR3 loop reads CASSLFGTDNQPQHF. The CDR3 DNA reads as TGTGCCAGCAGCTTATTCGGGACAGACAATCAGCCCCAGCATTTT. The full variable domain, its missing parts supplied by reference TRBV7-9 and TRBJ1-5, is DTGVSQNPRHKITKRGQNVTFRCDPISEHNRLYWYRQTLGQGPEFLTYFQNEAQLEKSRLLSDRFSAERPKGSFSTLEIQRTEQGDSAMYLCASSLFGTDNQPQHFGDGTRLSIL.

The chain is built from TRBV27 and TRBJ1-1, with 9 bases lining up with TRBD1. Germline CDR1 reads MNHEY; CDR2 reads SMNVEV (reference sequence). V was pared by 3 bases and J by 6 bases, with 8 bases of the junction left unmatched. The CDR3 spans 15 residues. DNA for the CDR3: TGTGCCAGCAGTTTCTCGGGACAGGGATTGGCTGAAGCTTTCTTT. This encodes CASSFSGQGLAEAFF.

This clone was recorded once. The chain recombines TRBV7-6 with TRBJ1-1; TRBD1 matches at 7 bases. CDR1 and CDR2 from the germline V gene are SGHVS and FNYEAQ. The CDR3 has 20 residues. Trimming removed 0 bases from V and 5 bases from J; junction bases left unmatched: 21. The CDR3 DNA follows: TGTGCCAGCAGCTTAGCTAGCGGACAGGTACCGCTGGGGGTCGGAACTGAAGCTTTCTTT. This codes for CASSLASGQVPLGVGTEAFF.

The rearrangement links TRBV9 to TRBJ1-1, with TRBD1 matching 8 bases. After removal of 3 bases from V and 5 bases from J, the junction contained 9 bases not matched to a gene. Germline lookup yields CDR1 SGDLS and CDR2 YYNGEE. The CDR3 contains 15 residues. The CDR3 bases are TGTGCCAGCAGCGGAGACAGGGGCCAGGGGACTGAAGCTTTCTTT. Its protein is CASSGDRGQGTEAFF.

The V gene is TRBV19, the J gene TRBJ1-1; D is possibly TRBD1 (6 bases). CDR1 and CDR2 (germline): LNHDA, SQIVND (reference sequence). V lost 1 base to trimming and J lost 1 base, with 7 bases between them. The CDR3 loop spans 14 amino acids. The CDR3 DNA reads as TGTGCCAGTAGTATAGGACAGGCGAACACTGAAGCTTTCTTT. It is translated as CASSIGQANTEAFF.

The chain employs TRBV12-3 or TRBV12-4 and TRBJ1-1; no clear D gene. There are 12 residues in the CDR3. V lost 4 bases and J lost 5, with 8 bases in between. The CDR3 reads CASSYSETEAFF. For the CDR3, the DNA is TGTGCCAGCAGTTATTCGGAGACTGAAGCTTTCTTT.

The chain carries TRBV6-4 and TRBJ1-2; D perhaps matches TRBD1 (5 bases). Germline CDR1 is MRHNA and CDR2 is SNTAGT. V was pared by 2 bases and J by 4 bases, with 26 bases between. The CDR3 covers 19 residues. CDR3 loop: CASSDTSKGQVGGSYGYTF. CDR3 bases: TGTGCCAGCAGTGACACAAGCAAGGGCCAGGTCGGGGGTAGCTATGGCTACACCTTC.

V gene TRBV7-8 combines with J gene TRBJ1-5, with TRBD1 matching over 8 bases. Germline CDR1 is SGHVS and CDR2 is FQNEAQ. The CDR3 spans 15 residues. V lost 2 bases and J lost 8; bases outside the gene matches: 8. In nucleotides, the CDR3 is TGTGCCAGCAGCTTACTGACAGGGGAGCCGAAGCCCCAGCATTTT. Translating gives CASSLLTGEPKPQHF.